These 27 T cell receptor beta chains share one sample of origin, sequenced in a study of T cell repertoires in cytomegalovirus infection. Their target antigens are unknown. TCRdb processed the reads anew with MiXCR; each CDR3 protein has one entry. The repertoire consists of roughly 570,000 distinct CDR3 sequences, with under 45% occurring once and the leading ten covering about 46%. The sequencing used cultured PBMCs, collected from culture after CMV antigen stimulation. Receptors were obtained from a human donor in good health (CMV status not recorded). Some clones in this sample may be carry-over from other donors' samples.

The chain links TRBV5-1 to TRBJ2-7; D gene uncertain. Germline CDR1 reads SGHRS; CDR2 reads YFSETQ. This CDR3 is built from 13 residues. The V gene lost 0 bases and the J gene lost 7 bases, with 11 bases spanning the gap. CDR3 loop: CASSLAYNSEQYF. In DNA form, the CDR3 reads TGCGCCAGCAGCTTGGCGTACAACTCTGAGCAGTACTTC.

The chain joins TRBV4-3 to TRBJ2-7; TRBD2 agrees at 9 bases. The CDR3 has 19 residues. Per germline, CDR1 LGHNA and CDR2 YSLEER. Germline trimming cut 0 bases from V and 1 base from J; bases unmatched to any gene: 13. DNA of the CDR3: TGCGCCAGCAGCCAAGATCTAAGGCGGGCTAGCGGGATTTCCTACGAGCAGTACTTC. It is translated as CASSQDLRRASGISYEQYF.

The count of this clonotype is one. The chain employs TRBV24-1 and TRBJ2-5; a possible D gene is TRBD1 (6 bases). The ends were cut back, 3 bases at V and 2 bases at J, with 12 bases in the middle. Germline V gene data show CDR1 as KGHDR and CDR2 as SFDVKD. The CDR3 totals 15 residues. The CDR3 sequence is CATSDARTEQETQYF. DNA for the CDR3: TGTGCCACCAGTGATGCCCGGACAGAGCAAGAGACCCAGTACTTC.

The CDR3 coding sequence is TGCGCCAGCAGCCGAACGGACAGGGATGGAAACACCATATATTTT. Its translation is CASSRTDRDGNTIYF. The chain carries TRBV4-3 and TRBJ1-3; 8 nucleotides align to TRBD1. V shed 4 bases, J shed 3 bases, and the junction held 5 bases outside the gene matches. The germline V gene encodes CDR1 LGHNA and CDR2 YSLEER. CDR3 length: 15 residues.

This chain uses TRBV7-6 with TRBJ2-5; 7 bases fit TRBD1. Germline CDR1 is SGHVS and CDR2 is FNYEAQ. CDR3 length: 17 amino acids. The junction had 14 bases not matched to a gene; V was cut back by 5 bases and J by 2 bases. CDR3 protein: CASSVRPGQHIQETQYF. DNA of the CDR3: TGTGCCAGCAGCGTAAGACCGGGACAGCACATTCAAGAGACCCAGTACTTC.

The chain employs TRBV19 and TRBJ2-1; a possible D gene is TRBD1 (6 bases). Per the germline V gene, CDR1 is LNHDA and CDR2 is SQIVND (reference sequence). This CDR3 region has 14 residues. Deletions cut 5 bases from V and 9 bases from J, with 17 bases between. The CDR3 region is CASSVGQYRGEQFF. CDR3 bases: TGTGCCAGTAGTGTCGGACAGTATCGCGGTGAGCAGTTCTTC.

There are a few counts of this clonotype. The genes are TRBV7-2 and TRBJ1-1; D not resolved. The germline V gene encodes CDR1 SGHTA and CDR2 FQGNSA. This CDR3 spans 13 amino acids. V was shortened by 5 bases and J by 5 bases, with 12 bases between the two germline ends. The CDR3 sequence: CASSLNVVTEAFF. The CDR3 DNA follows: TGTGCCAGCAGCCTTAACGTAGTGACTGAAGCTTTCTTT.

The gene calls are TRBV5-6 and TRBJ1-5; D may be TRBD1 (6 bases). This CDR3 contains 16 residues. V was shortened by 2 bases and J by 0 bases, with 12 bases between the two germline ends. Per the germline V gene, CDR1 is SGHDT and CDR2 is YYEEEE. CDR3 nucleotides: TGTGCCAGCAGCTTCCGGGACATAAGTAGCAATCAGCCCCAGCATTTT. It codes for CASSFRDISSNQPQHF.

This clonotype was found a few times. The chain has TRBV20-1 and TRBJ2-3; 8 nucleotides agree with TRBD2. CDR3 length equals 18 residues. V gave up 3 bases and J gave up 1 base; unmatched junction bases: 15. The germline V gene encodes CDR1 DFQATT and CDR2 SNEGSKA (reference sequence). The chain's CDR3 is CSASPLGYSGSGTDTQYF. The DNA for the CDR3 is TGCAGTGCTAGTCCGTTGGGGTACAGCGGGAGCGGCACAGATACGCAGTATTTT.

J is TRBJ1-4 and V is TRBV30; TRBD1 agrees at 8 bases. The V and J ends lost 0 bases and 10 bases, in that order; junction bases with no gene match: 7. Germline assignment: CDR1 GTSNPN and CDR2 SVGIG (reference sequence). The CDR3 consists of 14 residues. The CDR3: CAWSVDRVGRKLFF. The DNA of the CDR3 is TGTGCCTGGAGTGTGGACAGGGTTGGAAGAAAACTGTTTTTT.

This clonotype has at least ten counts. The gene calls are TRBV2 and TRBJ2-2; D gene unclear. The V end lost 5 bases, the J end lost 1 base, and 5 bases lay between the germline ends. CDR3 length equals 13 residues. Looked up from germline, CDR1 is SNHLY and CDR2 is FYNNEI. As DNA, the CDR3 is TGTGCCAGCAGTTCAGAGAACACCGGGGAGCTGTTTTTT. It translates to CASSSENTGELFF. Together with reference TRBV2 and TRBJ2-2, the CDR3 gives the full variable domain: EPEVTQTPSHQVTQMGQEVILRCVPISNHLYFYWYRQILGQKVEFLVSFYNNEISEKSEIFDDQFSVERPDGSNFTLKIRSTKLEDSAMYFCASSSENTGELFFGEGSRLTVL.

The chain combines TRBV7-9 with TRBJ1-2, with a weak D call TRBD1 (5 bases). V was pared by 6 bases and J by 4 bases, with 12 bases between. The germline gives CDR1 SEHNR, CDR2 FQNEAQ (reference sequence). The CDR3 length is 13 residues. CDR3 in DNA: TGTGCCAGCAGTCGCAGGGAAGGCTATGGCTACACCTTC. Translation gives CASSRREGYGYTF.

The genes are TRBV10-3 and TRBJ1-3, with no clear D. Trimming took 3 bases from V and 0 from J, leaving 15 bases between them. Germline CDR1 reads ENHRY; CDR2 reads SYGVKD. The CDR3 has 17 amino acids. The CDR3 coding sequence is TGTGCCATCAGTGACCCTGCCGGGAGGGTCTCTGGAAACACCATATATTTT. Encoded protein: CAISDPAGRVSGNTIYF.

V and J are TRBV12-3 or TRBV12-4 and TRBJ1-6; D perhaps matches TRBD1 (5 bases). This CDR3 spans 14 amino acids. Trimming removed 5 bases at V and 11 bases at J, with 16 bases between. CDR3 coding DNA: TGTGCCAGCAGTCCAGGGTCGGGGTGGACACCCCTCCACTTT. Encoded protein: CASSPGSGWTPLHF.

This clonotype was counted only a few times. The CDR3: CASSGGRGEAFF. CDR3 nucleotide sequence: TGTGCCAGCAGTGGGGGGCGGGGTGAAGCTTTCTTT. The chain carries TRBV2 and TRBJ1-1; a weak D match, TRBD1 (6 bases). The V gene lost 4 bases and the J gene lost 7 bases, with 10 bases spanning the gap. The CDR3 has 12 residues. Germline loops: CDR1 SNHLY, CDR2 FYNNEI.

CDR3 loop: CASSLGLSGGAPDTQYF. The CDR3 DNA reads TGTGCCAGCAGCTTAGGACTTAGCGGGGGGGCCCCAGATACGCAGTATTTT. This chain joins TRBV7-8 and TRBJ2-3; 11 bases match TRBD2. This CDR3 region has 17 residues. Germline lookup yields CDR1 SGHVS and CDR2 FQNEAQ. V lost 1 base, J lost 4 bases, and 7 bases stayed unmatched.

The V call is TRBV6-5, the J call TRBJ2-2; possibly TRBD2 for D (6 bases). Trimming cost V 1 base and J 8 bases, with 14 bases left between them. Germline-derived CDR1 and CDR2 are MNHEY and SVGAGI. This CDR3 spans 15 amino acids. The CDR3 DNA reads TGTGCCAGCAGTTACTTAAGACTAGGTGGGGGGGAGCTGTTTTTT. Translating it yields CASSYLRLGGGELFF.

In DNA form, the CDR3 reads TGTGCCAGCAGTGAGGGCAGCTGGTGGGAAAATTCACCCCTCCACTTT. The encoded protein is CASSEGSWWENSPLHF. The genes are TRBV2 and TRBJ1-6; D not certain. The CDR3 covers 16 residues. The V gene's germline CDR1 is SNHLY and CDR2 FYNNEI. Trimming took 3 bases from V and 7 from J, leaving 16 bases between them.

The chain joins TRBV6-2 or TRBV6-3 to TRBJ2-7; D is undetermined. The CDR3 totals 14 residues. V lost 2 bases and J 5 bases, leaving 13 bases between the germline ends. CDR1 MNHEY and CDR2 SVGEGT come from the germline V gene. The CDR3 DNA is TGTGCCAGCAGTTACCGACTCGCATGGAACGAGCAGTACTTC. This sequence encodes CASSYRLAWNEQYF.

The chain links TRBV18 to TRBJ2-7, with unresolved D. V lost 2 bases to trimming and J lost 3 bases, with 11 bases between them. Germline loops: CDR1 KGHSH, CDR2 LQKENI. CDR3 size: 14 residues. The CDR3 DNA sequence: TGTGCCAGCTCACCAGCCAGCGTAAGCTACGAGCAGTACTTC. Its protein product is CASSPASVSYEQYF.

The chain joins TRBV4-1 to TRBJ2-7; the D gene could be TRBD1 or TRBD2 (5 bases each). The germline V gene has CDR1 MGHRA and CDR2 YSYEKL. V was shortened by 0 bases and J by 3 bases, with 15 bases between the two germline ends. The CDR3 is made up of 16 amino acids. The CDR3 loop reads CASSQDSGASLYEQYF. CDR3 in DNA: TGCGCCAGCAGCCAAGACTCCGGGGCTTCCCTCTACGAGCAGTACTTC.

This clonotype was recorded a few times. J is TRBJ1-6 and V is TRBV7-2; TRBD1 is a possible D gene (5 bases). CDR1 is SGHTA, CDR2 FQGNSA, per germline. The CDR3 loop spans 13 amino acids. The germline V and J ends were trimmed by 1 base and 9 bases, with 7 bases remaining between them. The DNA of the CDR3 is TGTGCCAGCAGCTTAGAAGGGGTTTCACCCCTCCACTTT. Protein: CASSLEGVSPLHF. Together with reference TRBV7-2 and TRBJ1-6, the CDR3 gives the full variable domain: GAGVSQSPSNKVTEKGKDVELRCDPISGHTALYWYRQSLGQGLEFLIYFQGNSAPDKSGLPSDRFSAERTGGSVSTLTIQRTQQEDSAVYLCASSLEGVSPLHFGNGTRLTVT.

J is TRBJ1-1 and V is TRBV12-3 or TRBV12-4; TRBD1 is a possible D gene (6 bases). This CDR3 region has 11 residues. V lost 5 bases, J lost 11 bases, and 12 bases lay in between. CDR3 residues: CASSVRGEAFF. Written as DNA, the CDR3 is TGTGCCAGCAGTGTCAGGGGCGAGGCTTTCTTT.

The chain combines TRBV7-9 with TRBJ2-1; D remains ambiguous. The CDR3 length is 12 residues. CDR1 is SEHNR, CDR2 FQNEAQ, per germline (reference sequence). Trimming pared 2 bases from V and 7 bases from J, leaving 6 bases between. CDR3 DNA sequence: TGTGCCAGCAGCTTAATAGGGAATGAGCAGTTCTTC. It specifies CASSLIGNEQFF. Full variable domain (outside the CDR3, taken from reference TRBV7-9 and TRBJ2-1): DTGVSQNPRHKITKRGQNVTFRCDPISEHNRLYWYRQTLGQGPEFLTYFQNEAQLEKSRLLSDRFSAERPKGSFSTLEIQRTEQGDSAMYLCASSLIGNEQFFGPGTRLTVL.

The genes are TRBV4-2 and TRBJ1-2; D not certain. CDR3 length: 13 residues. V lost 1 base and J 8 bases, leaving 11 bases between the germline ends. Per the germline V gene, CDR1 is LGHNA and CDR2 is YNFKEQ. CDR3 DNA sequence: TGTGCCAGCAGCCAAGGTCTCCCCAGGGGCTACACCTTC. Its protein is CASSQGLPRGYTF.

The V and J genes are TRBV7-2 and TRBJ1-6; D unclear. CDR1 SGHTA and CDR2 FQGNSA come from the germline V gene. The length of the CDR3 is 11 residues. The V end was cut by 1 base, the J end by 14 bases, with 6 bases between. This CDR3 reads CASSLGGSLHF. The DNA for the CDR3 is TGTGCCAGCAGCTTAGGAGGTTCCCTCCACTTT. The variable domain in full, with the rest retrieved from reference TRBV7-2 and TRBJ1-6, is GAGVSQSPSNKVTEKGKDVELRCDPISGHTALYWYRQSLGQGLEFLIYFQGNSAPDKSGLPSDRFSAERTGGSVSTLTIQRTQQEDSAVYLCASSLGGSLHFGNGTRLTVT.

Many counts were recorded for this clonotype. The chain couples TRBV7-2 to TRBJ1-1, with D hard to call. V was pared by 1 base and J by 0 bases, with 9 bases between. In germline, CDR1 is SGHTA, CDR2 FQGNSA. This CDR3 region has 15 residues. CDR3 bases: TGTGCCAGCAGCTTAGAGGGAGGGTTGAACACTGAAGCTTTCTTT. Translating it yields CASSLEGGLNTEAFF.